One sample yielded the 22 T cell receptor beta chains listed below, sequenced in a study of blood T cell repertoires in COVID-19. Assay: immunoSEQ multiplex PCR; the TCRdb copy retains only in-frame clones and omits some. The sample carries about 240,000 clones, 88% recorded once. The sample comprised peripheral blood. These receptors originate from a middle-aged woman who had recovered from COVID-19.

The chain links TRBV4-1 to TRBJ2-7, with 9 bases aligning to TRBD2. V was pared by 3 bases and J by 0 bases, with 9 bases of the junction left unmatched. The CDR3 sequence is 17 residues long. CDR1 is MGHRA and CDR2 is YSYEKL in the germline V gene. The CDR3 protein is CASSHPPRAGGSYEQYV. The CDR3 nucleotides read TGCGCCAGCAGCCACCCGCCGCGAGCGGGGGGCTCCTACGAGCAGTACGTC.

This chain uses TRBV7-2 with TRBJ1-1; weak D call: TRBD1 (5 bases). The germline CDR1 and CDR2 sequences are SGHTA and FQGNSA. This CDR3 spans 16 amino acids. Trimming cost V 1 base and J 4 bases, with 16 bases left between them. The DNA for the CDR3 is TGTGCCAGCAGCTTAGGACAGCCCCGATTGGGCACTGAAGCTTTCTTT. This codes for CASSLGQPRLGTEAFF. Variable domain in full (rest from reference TRBV7-2 and TRBJ1-1): GAGVSQSPSNKVTEKGKDVELRCDPISGHTALYWYRQSLGQGLEFLIYFQGNSAPDKSGLPSDRFSAERTGGSVSTLTIQRTQQEDSAVYLCASSLGQPRLGTEAFFGQGTRLTVV.

This clone has a handful of counts. The V and J genes are TRBV7-9 and TRBJ1-1; 10 positions agree with TRBD1. Germline lookup yields CDR1 SEHNR and CDR2 FQNEAQ (reference sequence). V lost 4 bases and J lost 1; bases outside the gene matches: 9. CDR3 size: 17 residues. The CDR3 region is CASSSSDRGPGNTEAFF. The CDR3 DNA sequence: TGTGCCAGCAGCTCTTCCGACAGGGGGCCGGGGAACACTGAAGCTTTCTTT.

V gene TRBV7-3 combines with J gene TRBJ2-1, with 8 bases matching TRBD2. V gave up 1 base and J gave up 9 bases; unmatched junction bases: 14. CDR1 is SGHTA, CDR2 FQGTGA, per germline. The CDR3 spans 17 residues. The CDR3 sequence is CASSLRGLGMAGGEQFF. CDR3 in DNA: TGTGCCAGCAGCTTAAGGGGACTAGGAATGGCTGGCGGTGAGCAGTTCTTC.

The chain links TRBV5-1 to TRBJ2-1, with a possible D match to TRBD1 (5 bases). V was cut by 0 bases and J by 2 bases, with 9 bases left in between. The CDR3 spans 15 residues. CDR1 and CDR2 (germline): SGHRS, YFSETQ. The CDR3, as DNA: TGCGCCAGCAGCTTGGACAGGCTCACCTACAATGAGCAGTTCTTC. Its protein product is CASSLDRLTYNEQFF.

In its sample, this clone was seen a few times. The V and J genes are TRBV3-1 (or the pseudogene TRBV3-2) and TRBJ2-1, with 13 bases identical to TRBD2. Germline lookup yields CDR1 LGHDT and CDR2 YNNKEL (reference sequence). V dropped 4 bases and J dropped 10; count of bases not matched to a gene: 10. This CDR3 spans 16 amino acids. DNA of the CDR3: TGTGCCAGCAGCCCCGGACTAGCGGGAGTTCTTGGGGAGCAGTTCTTC. This codes for CASSPGLAGVLGEQFF.

The chain uses TRBV5-6 and TRBJ1-5; TRBD1 is a possible D gene (5 bases). The V end lost 10 bases, the J end lost 2 bases, and 16 bases lay between the germline ends. This CDR3 region has 14 residues. Germline assignment: CDR1 SGHDT and CDR2 YYEEEE. CDR3 sequence reads: CAPAGPGGNQPQHF. The CDR3 coding sequence is TGTGCCCCCGCGGGGCCCGGGGGCAATCAGCCCCAGCATTTT.

The CDR3 DNA reads TGTGCCAGCAGCGTAGGCCCGGGAGGGGGGGGCACAGATACGCAGTATTTT. Protein product: CASSVGPGGGGTDTQYF. The rearrangement links TRBV9 to TRBJ2-3; 8 bases align to TRBD2. The ends lost 0 bases at V and 1 base at J; junction bases unmatched: 7. This CDR3 region has 17 residues. CDR1 SGDLS and CDR2 YYNGEE come from the germline V gene.

The chain has TRBV18 and TRBJ2-3; D not resolved. This CDR3 comprises 13 residues. Germline CDR1 reads KGHSH; CDR2 reads LQKENI. Trimming cost V 3 bases and J 4 bases, with 8 bases left between them. This CDR3 reads CASSPQVADTQYF. CDR3 sequence (DNA): TGTGCCAGCTCACCCCAGGTGGCAGATACGCAGTATTTT.

The chain joins TRBV6-6 to TRBJ2-1; D not certain. V lost 2 bases, J lost 2 bases, and 10 bases lay in between. This CDR3 contains 15 residues. Germline V CDR1 and CDR2: MNHNY, SVGAGI (reference sequence). The CDR3 reads CASSYGGNAYNEQFF. The CDR3 DNA reads as TGTGCCAGCAGTTACGGTGGCAACGCCTACAATGAGCAGTTCTTC.

This clone was found a few times. The chain links TRBV7-9 to TRBJ2-7; 15 bases match TRBD2. CDR3 length equals 21 residues. Germline assignment: CDR1 SEHNR and CDR2 FQNEAQ (reference sequence). V trimming: 7 bases; J trimming: 2 bases; junction bases outside the gene matches: 21. The chain's CDR3 is CASTPGPAGLAGGLHPYEQYF. The DNA of the CDR3 is TGTGCCAGCACCCCCGGCCCTGCGGGACTAGCGGGAGGATTACATCCCTACGAGCAGTACTTC. The full variable domain, with the rest looked up from reference TRBV7-9 and TRBJ2-7, is DTGVSQNPRHKITKRGQNVTFRCDPISEHNRLYWYRQTLGQGPEFLTYFQNEAQLEKSRLLSDRFSAERPKGSFSTLEIQRTEQGDSAMYLCASTPGPAGLAGGLHPYEQYFGPGTRLTVT.

The chain uses TRBV24-1 and TRBJ2-2; a weak D match, TRBD2 (7 bases). Deletions cut 7 bases from V and 0 bases from J, with 11 bases between. CDR3 length: 15 amino acids. The germline gives CDR1 KGHDR, CDR2 SFDVKD. The CDR3 DNA is TGTGCCACCAGCAGGGGAGGGGCGAACACCGGGGAGCTGTTTTTT. Translated, it gives CATSRGGANTGELFF.

The genes are TRBV7-9 and TRBJ2-7, with TRBD1 identical over 11 bases. V gave up 5 bases and J gave up 2 bases; unmatched junction bases: 5. The CDR3 totals 15 residues. Germline V CDR1 and CDR2: SEHNR, FQNEAQ (reference sequence). CDR3 region: CASSAPGQGAYEQYF. DNA of the CDR3: TGTGCCAGCAGCGCCCCGGGACAGGGGGCCTACGAGCAGTACTTC.

This rearrangement joins TRBV10-3 to TRBJ2-6, with D perhaps matching TRBD2 (6 bases). Trimming removed 7 bases from V and 12 bases from J, with 16 bases in between. CDR3 size: 13 residues. The germline CDR1 and CDR2 sequences are ENHRY and SYGVKD. The CDR3 DNA sequence: TGTGCCATCAATCGTGGGCAGGAGGGCGTCCTGACTTTC. Residues: CAINRGQEGVLTF.

The count of this clone is one. This chain links TRBV4-3 with TRBJ1-5; TRBD1 aligns across 12 bases. With 0 bases clipped from V and 6 bases from J, the junction kept 6 bases outside the gene matches. The V gene's germline CDR1 is LGHNA and CDR2 YSLEER. This CDR3 contains 17 residues. The CDR3 bases are TGCGCCAGCAGCCAAGATTGGGGGACAGGGGGCGTTCAGCCCCAGCATTTT. Protein sequence: CASSQDWGTGGVQPQHF.

The chain links TRBV18 to TRBJ1-2; 9 positions match TRBD1. There are 17 residues in the CDR3. With V trimmed by 2 bases and J by 4 bases, 11 bases remained unmatched. Per the germline V gene, CDR1 is KGHSH and CDR2 is LQKENI. The CDR3 bases are TGTGCCAGCTCACCATCACAGGGGGCGCGTTATGGCTATGGCTACACCTTC. As protein: CASSPSQGARYGYGYTF.

This chain uses TRBV9 with TRBJ2-4, with 10 bases fitting TRBD2. Germline CDR1 and CDR2: SGDLS and YYNGEE. The CDR3 sequence is 17 residues long. Losses at the gene ends were 0 bases for V and 6 bases for J; bases not matched to a gene: 9. The CDR3 sequence: CASSVGSGRARGNIQYF. In DNA form, the CDR3 reads TGTGCCAGCAGCGTAGGCAGCGGGAGGGCCCGGGGAAACATTCAGTACTTC.

This clone was recorded once. The rearrangement links TRBV7-9 to TRBJ1-4; D not certain. This CDR3 spans 16 amino acids. CDR1 SEHNR and CDR2 FQNEAQ come from the germline V gene (reference sequence). Trimming left V 0 bases short and J 0 bases short, with 8 bases between. The CDR3 coding sequence is TGTGCCAGCAGCTTAGCGGCAGACTCAACTAATGAAAAACTGTTTTTT. Protein: CASSLAADSTNEKLFF.

V and J are TRBV5-6 and TRBJ1-3; D unclear. Trimming stripped 4 bases from V and 4 bases from J, with 12 bases between. This CDR3 contains 14 residues. Germline assignment: CDR1 SGHDT and CDR2 YYEEEE. The CDR3 DNA reads TGTGCCAGCAGCCCGGGAAGGGCGGGAAACACCATATATTTT. Translated, it gives CASSPGRAGNTIYF. The complete variable domain, with remaining parts taken from reference TRBV5-6 and TRBJ1-3, reads DAGVTQSPTHLIKTRGQQVTLRCSPKSGHDTVSWYQQALGQGPQFIFQYYEEEERQRGNFPDRFSGHQFPNYSSELNVNALLLGDSALYLCASSPGRAGNTIYFGEGSWLTVV.

V gene TRBV5-6 combines with J gene TRBJ2-3; 13 nucleotides match TRBD2. Trimming at V came to 0 bases and at J to 14 bases, leaving 9 bases not matched to a gene. Looked up from germline, CDR1 is SGHDT and CDR2 is YYEEEE. There are 15 residues in the CDR3. CDR3 bases: TGTGCCAGCAGCTTGGCTCGGACTAGCGGGAGAGGGTGGTATTTT. The encoded protein is CASSLARTSGRGWYF.

This clone appeared a few times. Here the CDR3 reads CASSQLPPPVEQFF. The CDR3 DNA follows: TGTGCCAGCAGCCAACTTCCCCCCCCCGTTGAGCAGTTCTTC. This chain joins TRBV14 and TRBJ2-1; no definite D call. CDR3 length: 14 residues. Trimming took off 2 bases at V and 9 bases at J, with 14 bases between the two ends. Germline CDR1 and CDR2: SGHDN and FVKESK.

This clone was detected once. The chain carries TRBV9 and TRBJ2-1; 9 nucleotides line up with TRBD2. V was pared by 7 bases and J by 4 bases, with 6 bases of the junction left unmatched. This CDR3 is built from 14 residues. CDR1 SGDLS and CDR2 YYNGEE come from the germline V gene. The CDR3 nucleotides are TGTGCCAGCGGAAAGACTAGCGGATACAATGAGCAGTTCTTC. Its translation is CASGKTSGYNEQFF.